This T cell receptor (beta chain) comes out of a study of T cell responses to AZD1222 COVID-19 vaccine. Background on the study: It was second doses at about 4 or about 12 weeks that were pooled.

Findings and caveats of the study: White British ancestry dominated among donors, who included more females, and clonal diversity was possibly underestimated. Following two doses of AZD1222, Spike-specific TCR breadth and depth rose.

Sequencing used immunoSEQ multiplex PCR; TCRdb keeps in-frame clones, though not all of them. The data hold over 150,000 clones, with approximately 90% observed a single time. In regard to this clone: Antigen: not known.

Germline CDR1 reads SGHVS; CDR2 reads FQNEAQ. V was pared by 5 bases and J by 2 bases, with 9 bases between. The CDR3 totals 13 residues. The V call is TRBV7-8, the J call TRBJ1-2; D unclear. The starting material was peripheral blood, obtained on day 0 of AZD1222 vaccination. The TCR originated in an adult in good health. This CDR3 reads CASSADLNYGYTF. In DNA form, the CDR3 reads TGTGCCAGCAGCGCGGACTTAAACTATGGCTACACCTTC.